What follows are 10 T cell receptor beta chains derived from one specimen sequenced in a study of cytomegalovirus exposure and HLA in healthy donors. Amplification used 60 Vbeta primers and 13 Jbeta primers. Method: immunoSEQ multiplex PCR; TCRdb's copy keeps in-frame clones and lacks some. The repertoire includes over 150,000 clones, 65% to 70% of them detected once, and around 4.5% sits in the top ten. Sample: PBMCs. The receptor set was obtained from a young woman in good health and CMV-seropositive.

This sequence joins TRBV29-1 and TRBJ2-5, with 7 bases matching TRBD2. The DNA end lines up better with TRBJ2-7; the J call may be wrong. The CDR3 loop spans 13 amino acids. Germline V gives CDR1 SQVTM, CDR2 ANQGSEA. DNA for the CDR3: TGCAGCGCTAGGAGTACGGGGGGCTACGAGCAGTACTTC. Translation: CSARSTGGYEQYF.

This clone occurred a few times. This chain uses TRBV27 with TRBJ1-1; D possibly corresponds to TRBD1 (5 bases). The CDR3 is 13 residues long. Germline V gene lookup returns CDR1 MNHEY and CDR2 SMNVEV (reference sequence). Trimming removed 8 bases from V and 5 bases from J, with 15 bases in between. CDR3 region: CASRPQGGTEAFF. In nucleotides, the CDR3 is TGTGCCAGCCGGCCCCAGGGAGGGACTGAAGCTTTCTTT.

About this clone: This is likely a read error, given that the CDR3 carries no conserved phenylalanine or tryptophan at its end. The DNA is omitted, as the CDR3 cannot be located on it reliably, and the CDR3 follows TCRdb's listing. This rearrangement joins TRBV20-1 to TRBJ1-6. Counting both end residues, the CDR3 totals 11 amino acids. The germline V gene has CDR1 DFQATT and CDR2 SNEGSKA (reference sequence). The CDR3 sequence: CSASTGSRRAV.

The J gene is TRBJ1-6, the V gene TRBV6-1, with D perhaps matching TRBD1 (6 bases). From germline, CDR1 is MNHNS and CDR2 SASEGT. The CDR3 consists of 16 residues. With 4 bases removed from V and 5 bases from J, the gap between germline ends came to 15 bases. The CDR3 loop is CASSGYRDIDNSPLHF. CDR3 coding DNA: TGTGCCAGCAGTGGATACCGGGACATCGATAATTCACCCCTCCACTTT.

This clone was counted a few times. The rearrangement uses TRBV4-2 and TRBJ2-1, with a weak D call TRBD1 (5 bases). The CDR3 runs 16 residues. The V gene's germline CDR1 is LGHNA and CDR2 YNFKEQ. Trimming cost V 2 bases and J 5 bases, with 16 bases left between them. In DNA, the CDR3 is TGTGCCAGCAGCCAACAGCAGGGCCTTAAGAACAATGAGCAGTTCTTC. This codes for CASSQQQGLKNNEQFF.

The gene calls are TRBV7-3 and TRBJ2-1, with 8 bases lining up with TRBD2. Germline V gives CDR1 SGHTA, CDR2 FQGTGA. The CDR3 has 16 amino acids. The V segment lost 2 bases and the J segment 7 bases; nucleotides outside the gene matches: 10. As DNA, the CDR3 is TGTGCCAGCAGCTTAGGCGGGGGGACCACTCGTAATGAGCAGTTCTTC. Amino acid sequence: CASSLGGGTTRNEQFF.

The chain couples TRBV4-1 to TRBJ2-7, with 7 bases lining up with TRBD1. Trimming cost V 4 bases and J 3 bases; bases outside gene matches: 9. Germline-derived CDR1 and CDR2 are MGHRA and YSYEKL. The CDR3 extends over 15 amino acids. The CDR3: CASSPRDRLNYEQYF. The CDR3 region has the DNA TGCGCCAGCAGCCCCCGGGACAGATTAAACTACGAGCAGTACTTC.

As DNA, the CDR3 is TGTGCCAGCAGCTTCGGGACTAGCGGGAGAGGAGGGAACACCGGGGAGCTGTTTTTT. Amino acids: CASSFGTSGRGGNTGELFF. This chain links TRBV11-2 with TRBJ2-2; 14 bases line up with TRBD2. The CDR3 covers 19 residues. From germline, CDR1 is SGHAT and CDR2 FQNNGV. J was trimmed by 1 base and V by 3 bases; bases with no gene match: 7.

This clone has more than one count but fewer than ten. This chain uses TRBV28 with TRBJ1-4; 8 bases match TRBD1. V lost 6 bases and J lost 8; bases outside the gene matches: 11. Germline values: CDR1 MDHEN, CDR2 SYDVKM. The CDR3 has 15 amino acids. The DNA for the CDR3 is TGTGCCAGCAGCGACCGTGACAGGGGTGAGGAAAAACTGTTTTTT. This sequence encodes CASSDRDRGEEKLFF.

This clone has only one observation. The rearrangement links TRBV30 to TRBJ1-5, with 9 bases identical to TRBD1. Germline CDR1 and CDR2: GTSNPN and SVGIG (reference sequence). This CDR3 has 14 amino acids. The trim removed 2 bases at V and 6 bases at J, leaving 5 bases unmatched. For the CDR3, the DNA is TGTGCCTGGAGTCCGGGACAGGGAACTCAGCCCCAGCATTTT. Its protein is CAWSPGQGTQPQHF.